This T cell receptor (beta chain) was captured in a study of blood T cell repertoires in COVID-19. Generated by immunoSEQ multiplex PCR, the TCRdb table keeps only in-frame clones and is missing some. Of 300,000 to 500,000 clones in the sample, over 75% were seen once. This CDR3 comprises 14 residues. Trimming cost V 7 bases and J 1 base, with 13 bases left between them. The V gene's germline CDR1 is WSHSY and CDR2 SAAADI. Participants' reported clinical history set cohort assignment. This clonotype originated in a woman in her 30s with acute COVID-19. The rearrangement joins TRBV10-2 to TRBJ1-1; maybe TRBD1 (6 bases). The sequencing input was PBMCs or T cells enriched from blood (not recorded which). Here the CDR3 DNA reads TGCGCCAGCACGTCCGGGACACCGAACACTGAAGCTTTCTTT. It codes for CASTSGTPNTEAFF.